The present T cell receptor (beta chain) was sequenced within a study of cytomegalovirus exposure and HLA in healthy donors. Study-level findings and limits: Later on, an analysis tied approximately 17,000 TCR beta sequences to HLA alleles at 0.05 false discovery rate.

As for this clone: Its antigen remains unidentified.

The PCR used 60 Vbeta and 13 Jbeta primers. Using immunoSEQ multiplex PCR, the repertoire was profiled, and TCRdb retains in-frame clones only, with some absent. The sample includes about 200,000 clones, around 83% seen only once; the top ten take about 2.5%. The CDR3 runs to 13 residues. The source material was PBMCs. V usage is TRBV7-5 and J usage is TRBJ2-2; no DNA check was done on the table's D call, TRBD1. TRBV7-5 is a pseudogene segment. The sequence was collected from a woman aged 35 to 49 in good health and CMV-seronegative. CDR3 in amino acids: CASSPGPTGELFF. DNA for the CDR3: TGTGCCAGCAGCCCAGGGCCGACCGGGGAGCTGTTTTTT.